This T cell receptor (beta chain) derives from a study of T cell responses to AZD1222 COVID-19 vaccine. Clones were read by immunoSEQ multiplex PCR, and TCRdb kept only the in-frame ones, dropping some. The data show about 130,000 clones, with 75% to 90% seen just once and 4.1% held by the top ten. The CDR3 contains 15 residues. Germline V lookup: CDR1 MNHEY, CDR2 SVGEGT. V lost 2 bases to trimming and J lost 1 base; unmatched junction nucleotides: 3. Sequencing was performed on peripheral blood, taken on day 0 of AZD1222 vaccination. This receptor was identified in an adult in good health. The gene calls are TRBV6-2 or TRBV6-3 and TRBJ1-1; 8 positions agree with TRBD1. CDR3 DNA: TGTGCCAGCAGTTACCAAACAGGGGGGAACACTGAAGCTTTCTTT. It specifies CASSYQTGGNTEAFF.